This TCR beta chain stems from a study of blood T cell repertoires in COVID-19. Study information: The United States, Italy and Spain were the sources of the acute and convalescent COVID-19 samples. T cells, B-cell-depleted T cells, or PBMCs supplied cDNA or gDNA.

This clone has just one count. Authors' processing steps: Nucleated cell number was recorded as an estimate derived from reference gene primer amplification. Sequencing used immunoSEQ multiplex PCR; TCRdb keeps in-frame clones, though not all of them. That table is the source of V, J and clone size, and D and trimming were worked out from the DNA. Of some 68,000 clones listed, 75% to 90% are singletons. Germline V gene lookup returns CDR1 MDHEN and CDR2 SYDVKM. The CDR3 is 14 amino acids. Trimming shortened V by 5 bases and J by 8 bases, and 13 bases separated the two germline ends. Source material: peripheral blood. The source of this sequence is a man aged 50-60 years with active COVID-19. The rearrangement joins TRBV28 to TRBJ1-6; D remains ambiguous. CDR3 nucleotides: TGTGCCAGCAGTCCATTTACAAAAGATTCACCCCTCCACTTT. Amino acids: CASSPFTKDSPLHF. Full variable domain (rest looked up from reference TRBV28 and TRBJ1-6): DVKVTQSSRYLVKRTGEKVFLECVQDMDHENMFWYRQDPGLGLRLIYFSYDVKMKEKGDIPEGYSVSREKKERFSLILESASTNQTSMYLCASSPFTKDSPLHFGNGTRLTVT.